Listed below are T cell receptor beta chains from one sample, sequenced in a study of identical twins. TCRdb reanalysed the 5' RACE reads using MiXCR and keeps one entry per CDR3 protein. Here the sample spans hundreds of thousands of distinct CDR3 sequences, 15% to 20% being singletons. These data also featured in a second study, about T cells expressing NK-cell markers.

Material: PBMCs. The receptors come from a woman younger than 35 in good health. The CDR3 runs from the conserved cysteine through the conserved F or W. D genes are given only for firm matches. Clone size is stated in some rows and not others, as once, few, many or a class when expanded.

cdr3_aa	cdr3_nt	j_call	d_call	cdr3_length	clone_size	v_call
CASSIRQGYNEQFF	TGTGCCAGCAGTATAAGACAGGGGTACAATGAGCAGTTCTTC	TRBJ2-1	TRBD1	14	many	TRBV12-3/TRBV12-4
CSTIRQGRADGYTF	TGCAGCACAATACGACAGGGGAGAGCGGATGGCTACACCTTC	TRBJ1-2	TRBD1	14	NA	TRBV20-1
CASSQGSGSYNEQFF	TGTGCCAGCAGCCAGGGTAGTGGGTCCTACAATGAGCAGTTCTTC	TRBJ2-1	NA	15	few	TRBV3-1
CSARERLAGYSDTQYF	TGCAGTGCTAGAGAGAGACTAGCGGGGTACTCAGATACGCAGTATTTT	TRBJ2-3	TRBD2	16	few	TRBV20-1
CASSLEGEGYNEQFF	TGCGCCAGCAGCTTGGAAGGGGAGGGGTACAATGAGCAGTTCTTC	TRBJ2-1	TRBD2	15	NA	TRBV5-1
CASSFGGRGSTDTQYF	TGTGCCAGCAGTTTCGGTGGTAGAGGTAGCACAGATACGCAGTATTTT	TRBJ2-3	NA	16	few	TRBV12-3/TRBV12-4
CSARDDRSSYEQYF	TGCAGTGCTAGAGATGACCGGAGCTCCTACGAGCAGTACTTC	TRBJ2-7	NA	14	NA	TRBV20-1
CASSFMGTYQETQYF	TGTGCCAGCAGCTTTATGGGGACCTACCAAGAGACCCAGTACTTC	TRBJ2-5	NA	15	few	TRBV7-2
CASGLLGADSPLHF	TGTGCTAGTGGTTTGTTGGGGGCTGATTCACCCCTCCACTTT	TRBJ1-6	NA	14	few	TRBV12-5
CASKEATGANVLTF	TGTGCCAGCAAAGAGGCGACTGGGGCCAACGTCCTGACTTTC	TRBJ2-6	NA	14	NA	TRBV12-3/TRBV12-4
CASRESEFYNSPLHF	TGTGCCAGCAGGGAGAGTGAATTCTATAATTCACCCCTCCACTTT	TRBJ1-6	NA	15	NA	TRBV6-1
CSARDFGRGNRYEQYF	TGCAGTGCTAGAGATTTTGGGCGGGGGAACAGGTACGAGCAGTACTTC	TRBJ2-7	TRBD2	16	few	TRBV20-1
CAISGRLGNEQYF	TGTGCCATCAGTGGTCGACTAGGCAACGAGCAGTACTTC	TRBJ2-7	NA	13	few	TRBV10-3
CASSEWTSATPREQYF	TGTGCCAGCAGTGAATGGACTAGCGCTACCCCACGCGAGCAGTACTTC	TRBJ2-7	TRBD2	16	NA	TRBV25-1
CASSPGTGPIPEF	TGTGCCAGCAGCCCCGGGACAGGGCCTATCCCCGAGTTC	TRBJ2-5	TRBD1	13	NA	TRBV6-1
CASSLAWSGRVADTQYF	TGCGCCAGCAGCTTGGCCTGGAGCGGGAGGGTGGCAGATACGCAGTATTTT	TRBJ2-3	TRBD2	17	NA	TRBV5-1
CASSPRTSGEYEQYF	TGTGCCAGCAGCCCACGGACTAGCGGAGAATACGAGCAGTACTTC	TRBJ2-7	TRBD2	15	few	TRBV7-2
CASSFYRGHYEQYF	TGCGCCAGCAGCTTTTACAGGGGCCACTACGAGCAGTACTTC	TRBJ2-7	TRBD1	14	NA	TRBV5-1
CASSLATFNTGELFF	TGCGCCAGCAGCTTGGCTACTTTTAACACCGGGGAGCTGTTTTTT	TRBJ2-2	NA	15	once	TRBV5-1
CASSLADIPEQYF	TGTGCCAGCAGTTTAGCGGATATTCCCGAGCAGTACTTC	TRBJ2-7	NA	13	many	TRBV12-3/TRBV12-4
CASSLAAGLGNTGELFF	TGCGCCAGCAGCTTGGCCGCGGGACTAGGCAACACCGGGGAGCTGTTTTTT	TRBJ2-2	TRBD2	17	NA	TRBV5-1
CASRVLGREVGELFF	TGTGCCAGCAGGGTACTGGGCAGGGAAGTCGGGGAGCTGTTTTTT	TRBJ2-2	NA	15	many	TRBV12-3/TRBV12-4
CASSQDNGNEQFF	TGCGCCAGCAGCCAAGACAATGGCAATGAGCAGTTCTTC	TRBJ2-1	NA	13	NA	TRBV4-3
CASRYTGAGELFF	TGTGCCAGCAGATATACAGGGGCCGGGGAGCTGTTTTTT	TRBJ2-2	TRBD1	13	NA	TRBV12-3/TRBV12-4
CASCLAGAIYEQYF	TGTGCCAGCTGCCTGGCGGGGGCGATTTACGAGCAGTACTTC	TRBJ2-7	NA	14	few	TRBV7-8
CSARTTGAPYGYTF	TGCAGTGCTAGAACAACAGGGGCTCCCTATGGCTACACCTTC	TRBJ1-2	TRBD1	14	few	TRBV20-1
CASSYGRPQSGELFF	TGTGCCAGCAGTTATGGACGGCCTCAGAGCGGGGAGCTGTTTTTT	TRBJ2-2	NA	15	NA	TRBV6-5
CATSRVPFQETQYF	TGTGCCACCAGCAGAGTGCCCTTCCAAGAGACCCAGTACTTC	TRBJ2-5	NA	14	NA	TRBV15
CASKPGGTWGTDTQYF	TGTGCCAGCAAACCTGGCGGGACATGGGGCACAGATACGCAGTATTTT	TRBJ2-3	NA	16	few	TRBV6-5
CASSRQHESPLHF	TGTGCCAGCAGTCGACAACATGAATCACCCCTCCACTTT	TRBJ1-6	NA	13	NA	TRBV12-3/TRBV12-4
CASSRGQGAAEAFF	TGTGCCAGCAGCCGTGGACAGGGGGCAGCTGAAGCTTTCTTT	TRBJ1-1	TRBD1	14	few	TRBV11-1
CASSQPARWGVNTEAFF	TGTGCCAGCAGCCAACCCGCCAGATGGGGGGTGAACACTGAAGCTTTCTTT	TRBJ1-1	NA	17	NA	TRBV12-3/TRBV12-4
CASRSTGEEEQYF	TGTGCCAGCAGGTCGACAGGGGAGGAGGAGCAGTACTTC	TRBJ2-7	TRBD1	13	NA	TRBV6-2/TRBV6-3
CASSFPSGGKKFF	TGTGCCAGCAGTTTCCCTAGCGGGGGCAAGAAGTTCTTC	TRBJ2-1	TRBD2	13	NA	TRBV12-3/TRBV12-4
CSAPHQAGETQYF	TGCAGTGCTCCCCACCAGGCTGGGGAGACCCAGTACTTC	TRBJ2-5	NA	13	NA	TRBV20-1
CASRFTRNTEAFF	TGTGCCAGCAGGTTCACGCGCAACACTGAAGCTTTCTTT	TRBJ1-1	NA	13	NA	TRBV6-1
CASSLTSGRPPYEQYF	TGCGCCAGCAGCTTAACTAGCGGGAGGCCCCCCTACGAGCAGTACTTC	TRBJ2-7	TRBD2	16	NA	TRBV5-1
CASSLTDIDYEQYF	TGTGCCAGCAGCTTAACGGACATAGACTACGAGCAGTACTTC	TRBJ2-7	NA	14	few	TRBV13
CASSPTVNTEAFF	TGTGCCAGCTCACCCACGGTGAACACTGAAGCTTTCTTT	TRBJ1-1	NA	13	many	TRBV7-9
CATSVTGGTNEQFF	TGTGCCACCAGTGTTACGGGAGGCACCAATGAGCAGTTCTTC	TRBJ2-1	TRBD2	14	NA	TRBV24-1
CAWSPQREDSPLHF	TGTGCCTGGAGTCCTCAACGGGAGGATTCACCCCTCCACTTT	TRBJ1-6	NA	14	NA	TRBV30
CSAQLGQGSYEQYF	TGCAGTGCTCAGCTGGGACAGGGGTCCTACGAGCAGTACTTC	TRBJ2-7	TRBD1	14	many	TRBV20-1
CASRFGQGGFKGETQYF	TGTGCCAGCAGATTCGGACAGGGGGGGTTTAAGGGAGAGACCCAGTACTTC	TRBJ2-5	TRBD1	17	NA	TRBV11-2
CASRPPRGQGTDTQYF	TGTGCCAGCAGACCCCCCAGGGGTCAGGGCACAGATACGCAGTATTTT	TRBJ2-3	NA	16	many	TRBV6-1
CASSHNYGGNTEAFF	TGTGCCAGCAGCCACAACTACGGGGGGAACACTGAAGCTTTCTTT	TRBJ1-1	NA	15	NA	TRBV3-1
CASSLSTATQYF	TGTGCCAGCAGTTTGTCGACGGCAACGCAGTATTTT	TRBJ2-3	NA	12	few	TRBV2
CASSTGQGGDTQYF	TGTGCCAGCAGCACAGGACAGGGCGGAGATACGCAGTATTTT	TRBJ2-3	TRBD1	14	NA	TRBV7-9